One sample yielded the 10 T cell receptor beta chains listed below, sequenced in a study of identifying expanded T cells in peripheral blood. The repertoire was sequenced with immunoSEQ multiplex PCR; TCRdb's copy has only in-frame clones and lacks some. The table lists 70,000 or so clones, 75% to 90% of them singletons. Sequenced input: blood. These receptors were taken from a person aged 18 to 75 in good health.

CDR3 in amino acids: CASRGRFYGYTF. The DNA of the CDR3 is TGTGCCAGTAGGGGCAGGTTCTATGGCTACACCTTC. This chain uses TRBV19 with TRBJ1-2; unclear D gene. Germline CDR1 LNHDA, CDR2 SQIVND (reference sequence). The CDR3 contains 12 residues. The V gene lost 6 bases and the J gene lost 4 bases, with 9 bases spanning the gap.

This chain uses TRBV11-2 with TRBJ2-7; tentative D call: TRBD1 (5 bases). This CDR3 comprises 13 residues. V lost 5 bases and J lost 1, with 9 bases in between. Germline V gene sequence: CDR1 SGHAT, CDR2 FQNNGV. The CDR3 protein is CASSVGHSYEQYF. Written as DNA, the CDR3 is TGTGCCAGCAGCGTGGGGCATTCCTACGAGCAGTACTTC.

This chain connects TRBV28 to TRBJ1-1, with a possible D match to TRBD1 (5 bases). The germline V and J ends were trimmed by 10 bases and 0 bases, with 21 bases remaining between them. Germline CDR1 MDHEN, CDR2 SYDVKM. The CDR3 sequence is 16 residues long. The CDR3 spells CATRPGPNSMNTEAFF. For the CDR3, the DNA is TGTGCCACCCGACCGGGGCCAAATTCGATGAACACTGAAGCTTTCTTT.

The V gene is TRBV29-1, the J gene TRBJ2-4, with TRBD1 matching 7 bases. There are 11 residues in the CDR3. Germline CDR1 reads SQVTM; CDR2 reads ANQGSEA. Trimming at V came to 4 bases and at J to 8 bases, leaving 2 bases not matched to a gene. The CDR3 reads CSVVQGYIQYF. The CDR3 nucleotides read TGCAGCGTTGTACAGGGGTACATTCAGTACTTC.

The J gene is TRBJ1-1, the V gene TRBV6-5; perhaps TRBD1 as D (6 bases). The germline V and J ends were trimmed by 6 bases and 4 bases, with 15 bases remaining between them. The CDR3 length is 14 residues. Germline CDR1 is MNHEY and CDR2 is SVGAGI. The DNA of the CDR3 is TGTGCCAGCAGACCGGGACACATTCTCACTGAAGCTTTCTTT. Amino acids: CASRPGHILTEAFF.

The J gene is TRBJ2-2, the V gene TRBV30; 10 positions match TRBD1. The CDR3 totals 15 residues. Germline values: CDR1 GTSNPN, CDR2 SVGIG (reference sequence). Trimming cost V 5 bases and J 5 bases; bases outside gene matches: 8. The CDR3 bases are TGTGCCTGGGTTACGACAGGGGGCTTAACCGGGGAGCTGTTTTTT. Translation gives CAWVTTGGLTGELFF.

In its sample, this clone was seen once. This chain uses TRBV27 with TRBJ1-2, with D tentatively TRBD1 (5 bases). Germline V lookup: CDR1 MNHEY, CDR2 SMNVEV (reference sequence). CDR3 size: 11 residues. Trimming shortened V by 6 bases and J by 3 bases, and 5 bases separated the two germline ends. CDR3 bases: TGTGCCAGCAGGGGGGACTATGGCTACACCTTC. This sequence encodes CASRGDYGYTF.

The chain has TRBV14 and TRBJ1-6; D might be TRBD1 (5 bases). Trimming removed 4 bases from V and 7 bases from J, with 17 bases in between. The CDR3 has 16 residues. Germline CDR1 reads SGHDN; CDR2 reads FVKESK. The CDR3 reads CASSPMGGGRNSPLHF. In DNA, the CDR3 is TGTGCCAGCAGCCCAATGGGCGGGGGGAGAAATTCACCCCTCCACTTT.

The J gene is TRBJ2-2, the V gene TRBV4-3, with 15 bases fitting TRBD2. CDR1 and CDR2 (germline): LGHNA, YSLEER. V lost 3 bases, J lost 8 bases, and 1 base stayed unmatched. The CDR3 has 15 residues. CDR3 sequence (DNA): TGCGCCAGCAGCCAGGGACTAGCGGGAGGAGGGGAGCTGTTTTTT. It encodes CASSQGLAGGGELFF.

The chain has TRBV19 and TRBJ2-1; D perhaps matches TRBD2 (5 bases). V was clipped by 1 base and J by 0 bases, with 7 bases between them. This CDR3 spans 15 amino acids. Germline CDR1 reads LNHDA; CDR2 reads SQIVND (reference sequence). CDR3 sequence reads: CASSIARGSYNEQFF. CDR3 DNA sequence: TGTGCCAGTAGTATAGCCCGGGGCTCCTACAATGAGCAGTTCTTC.